This T cell receptor beta chain was observed in a study of beta chain features in type 1 diabetes. For the study at large: Patient and healthy donor groups were alike in age, gender and cell yields. Study-level results: Type 1 diabetes patients had fewer VDJ junction insertions and more deletions.

The study reverse transcribed the entire isolated RNA, so it sequenced expressed TCRB transcripts. Profiled with immunoSEQ multiplex PCR; TCRdb holds only in-frame clones, not every one. Of 400,000 to 550,000 clones in the sample, around 10% were seen once. About this clone itself: The antigen is undetermined.

Germline assignment: CDR1 SGDLS and CDR2 YYNGEE. V was pared by 2 bases and J by 3 bases, with 8 bases of the junction left unmatched. This CDR3 spans 16 amino acids. This TCR derives from a young woman in good health. The sequenced sample consisted of naive CD4+ T cells from blood. The chain is built from TRBV9 and TRBJ2-3; 8 nucleotides align to TRBD2. The chain's CDR3 is CASSVTAGASTDTQYF. Here the CDR3 DNA reads TGTGCCAGCAGCGTGACAGCGGGGGCCTCGACAGATACGCAGTATTTT.